One sample yielded the 13 T cell receptor beta chains listed below, sequenced in a study of T cell changes during pregnancy in multiple sclerosis. Here immunoSEQ multiplex PCR was the method, and the copy in TCRdb shows in-frame clones only, minus some. The sample holds 55,000 to 85,000 clones, around 90% seen once. Sample: peripheral blood, taken in the third trimester of pregnancy. These receptors all come from a female donor with multiple sclerosis, enrolled in a pregnancy study.

The chain is built from TRBV9 and TRBJ2-1; TRBD2 aligns across 7 bases. The germline gives CDR1 SGDLS, CDR2 YYNGEE. The CDR3 is made up of 15 amino acids. The ends lost 0 bases at V and 4 bases at J; junction bases unmatched: 4. CDR3 in DNA: TGTGCCAGCAGCGTAGAGAGCGGGATGTACAATGAGCAGTTCTTC. Its protein product is CASSVESGMYNEQFF.

This rearrangement joins TRBV30 to TRBJ2-5; 7 bases agree with TRBD2. J was trimmed by 5 bases and V by 3 bases; bases with no gene match: 9. This CDR3 region has 14 residues. Germline CDR1 reads GTSNPN; CDR2 reads SVGIG (reference sequence). CDR3 coding DNA: TGTGCCTGGAGAAAGGAGACTAGCCGGGAGACCCAGTACTTC. Translation: CAWRKETSRETQYF.

This clone is a singleton in its sample. The gene calls are TRBV11-2 and TRBJ2-7; TRBD1 aligns across 7 bases. The V segment lost 3 bases and the J segment 6 bases; nucleotides outside the gene matches: 8. This CDR3 comprises 14 residues. Germline V CDR1 and CDR2: SGHAT, FQNNGV. The chain's CDR3 is CASSLGRQGSEQYF. The DNA for the CDR3 is TGTGCCAGCAGCTTGGGCCGACAGGGCTCCGAGCAGTACTTC.

The chain links TRBV19 to TRBJ2-7, with TRBD2 matching over 8 bases. This CDR3 has 15 amino acids. Germline V gives CDR1 LNHDA, CDR2 SQIVND (reference sequence). The V segment lost 11 bases and the J segment 1 base; nucleotides outside the gene matches: 13. The CDR3 loop reads CALTNSGKTSYEQYF. The DNA for the CDR3 is TGTGCCTTGACGAATAGCGGGAAAACGTCCTACGAGCAGTACTTC.

V usage is TRBV6-1 and J usage is TRBJ2-7; the D gene is possibly TRBD2 (6 bases). CDR1 and CDR2 (germline): MNHNS, SASEGT. The CDR3 has 14 residues. Between the trimmed V and J ends, which lost 5 bases and 0 bases, there was a span of 11 bases. CDR3 protein: CASSNGSTSYEQYF. CDR3 sequence (DNA): TGTGCCAGCAGTAACGGGAGCACCTCCTACGAGCAGTACTTC.

V usage is TRBV5-5 and J usage is TRBJ2-2; 7 bases align to TRBD2. Trimming took 4 bases from V and 4 from J; bases not matched to a gene: 13. The CDR3 has 17 residues. The germline CDR1 and CDR2 sequences are SGHKS and YYEKEE (reference sequence). CDR3 coding DNA: TGTGCCAGCAGCCCCCTCGGACTAGACGGAGGCACCGGGGAGCTGTTTTTT. Residues: CASSPLGLDGGTGELFF.

This chain uses TRBV27 with TRBJ2-6; possibly TRBD2 for D (5 bases). CDR1 and CDR2 from the germline V gene are MNHEY and SMNVEV (reference sequence). Trimming took off 3 bases at V and 0 bases at J, with 9 bases between the two ends. The CDR3 loop spans 16 amino acids. The CDR3 region has the DNA TGTGCCAGCAGTTTGAGGGCGATCTCTGGGGCCAACGTCCTGACTTTC. Translated, it gives CASSLRAISGANVLTF.

The chain is built from TRBV5-1 and TRBJ2-5; a possible D gene is TRBD2 (5 bases). Germline-derived CDR1 and CDR2 are SGHRS and YFSETQ. Trimming removed 3 bases from V and 3 bases from J, with 15 bases in between. This CDR3 is built from 15 residues. CDR3: CASSSAGSRKETQYF. In DNA, the CDR3 is TGCGCCAGCAGCTCCGCGGGTTCCAGGAAAGAGACCCAGTACTTC.

This clone was counted once. The V call is TRBV30, the J call TRBJ2-1; tentative D call: TRBD1 (6 bases). V dropped 3 bases and J dropped 9 bases, with 15 bases sitting between them. Germline lookup yields CDR1 GTSNPN and CDR2 SVGIG (reference sequence). The CDR3 covers 13 residues. CDR3 bases: TGTGCCTGGAGACCCTCTCAGGGGTTTGAGCAGTTCTTC. The encoded protein is CAWRPSQGFEQFF.

The chain links TRBV29-1 to TRBJ1-4; TRBD1 aligns across 7 bases. This CDR3 has 13 amino acids. V lost 6 bases, J lost 5 bases, and 6 bases stayed unmatched. Germline assignment: CDR1 SQVTM and CDR2 ANQGSEA. This CDR3 reads CSVAGGTNEKLFF. The CDR3 coding sequence is TGCAGCGTGGCAGGGGGGACAAATGAAAAACTGTTTTTT.

This chain connects TRBV18 to TRBJ1-1; 10 bases fit TRBD1. The CDR3 loop spans 15 amino acids. The germline gives CDR1 KGHSH, CDR2 LQKENI. The V segment lost 3 bases and the J segment 4 bases; nucleotides outside the gene matches: 5. CDR3 sequence: CASSPLRTGGTEAFF. The DNA of the CDR3 is TGTGCCAGCTCACCTCTCAGGACAGGGGGCACTGAAGCTTTCTTT.

The chain recombines TRBV7-3 with TRBJ1-1; no clear D. The V and J ends lost 4 bases and 0 bases respectively, with 6 bases between them. CDR1 and CDR2 from the germline V gene are SGHTA and FQGTGA. This CDR3 has 13 residues. The CDR3 here is CASSSGMNTEAFF. DNA of the CDR3: TGTGCCAGCAGCTCGGGGATGAACACTGAAGCTTTCTTT.

This clone has more than one count but fewer than ten. The V call is TRBV7-2, the J call TRBJ2-7; 10 positions agree with TRBD2. This CDR3 has 14 amino acids. Per germline, CDR1 SGHTA and CDR2 FQGNSA. V lost 5 bases to trimming and J lost 2 bases; unmatched junction nucleotides: 3. As DNA, the CDR3 is TGTGCCAGCAGCCGGACTAGCGGCCCCTACGAGCAGTACTTC. Protein: CASSRTSGPYEQYF.